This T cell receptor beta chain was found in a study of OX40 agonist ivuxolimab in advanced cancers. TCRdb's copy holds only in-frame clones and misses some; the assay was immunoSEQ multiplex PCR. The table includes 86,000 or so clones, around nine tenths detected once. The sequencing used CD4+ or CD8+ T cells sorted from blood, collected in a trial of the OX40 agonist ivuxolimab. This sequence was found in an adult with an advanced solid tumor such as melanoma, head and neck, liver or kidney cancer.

The CDR3 region is CASSYPTGRGNQPQHF. The CDR3 DNA follows: TGTGCCAGCAGTTACCCGACAGGGAGGGGCAATCAGCCCCAGCATTTT. The chain combines TRBV6-6 with TRBJ1-5; TRBD1 agrees at 7 bases. The CDR3 is 16 amino acids. V trimming: 2 bases; J trimming: 2 bases; junction bases outside the gene matches: 6. CDR1 is MNHNY and CDR2 is SVGAGI in the germline V gene (reference sequence).